The rows below give T cell receptor beta chains drawn from one sample of a study of shared clonotypes between healthy human individuals. Sequencing was performed with immunoSEQ multiplex PCR; in TCRdb, only in-frame clones are kept and a portion is missing. The sample consists of 2 million to 2.5 million clones, 92% of them appearing once. Sequencing was carried out using naive CD4+ T cells from PBMCs. These receptors were obtained from a man aged 18 to 35 in good health. Some clones in this sample may be carry-over from other donors' samples. CDR3s include the opening cysteine and the closing phenylalanine or tryptophan. The D gene is left open where the match is weak. Where a row states a size, it is once, few, many or the class of an expanded clone; other rows omit it.

TRBV7-3	TRBJ2-6	TRBD2	.	TGTGCCAGCAGCTTAACTCGGGGGGGAGCCCCCTTGGCCAACGTCCTGACTTTC	CASSLTRGGAPLANVLTF
TRBV28	TRBJ2-3	TRBD2	.	TGTGCCAGCAGCCCTCCTAGCGGGAGTAGCACAGATACGCAGTATTTT	CASSPPSGSSTDTQYF
TRBV2	TRBJ2-7	.	.	TGTGCCAGCAGTGAAGAATCGAAGGGCTACGAGCAGTACTTC	CASSEESKGYEQYF
TRBV5-1	TRBJ1-2	.	.	TGCGCCAGCAGCCCCTCGTGGCTCGGCTATGGCTACACCTTC	CASSPSWLGYGYTF
TRBV7-2	TRBJ2-7	TRBD2	once	TGTGCCAGCAGCAAACTAGCGAGGTCCCTCGAGCAGTACTTC	CASSKLARSLEQYF
TRBV28	TRBJ1-2	.	.	TGTGCCAGTTCGGCGGAATCCTATGGCTACACCTTC	CASSAESYGYTF
TRBV30	TRBJ1-1	.	few	TGTGCCTGGAGTGAGTGGAAGGCTGAAGCTTTCTTT	CAWSEWKAEAFF
TRBV18	TRBJ1-3	.	once	TGTGCCAGCTCACCACGACAGGTTTCTGGAAACACCATATATTTT	CASSPRQVSGNTIYF
TRBV6-6	TRBJ1-2	.	.	TGTGCCAGCAGTTACCAGGGCTCTAACTATGGCTACACCTTC	CASSYQGSNYGYTF
TRBV7-2	TRBJ2-2	TRBD2	.	TGTGCCAGCAGCAGAGCTAGCGGGAGGGCCGCCGGGGAGCTGTTTTTT	CASSRASGRAAGELFF
TRBV29-1	TRBJ2-7	.	.	TGCAGCGTTGAGGGGGGGTACCAGGGGTACGAGCAGTACTTC	CSVEGGYQGYEQYF
TRBV5-1	TRBJ1-1	TRBD1	.	TGCGCCAGCAGGTCAGGTCCCGGGACAGGGGGCACTGAAGCTTTCTTT	CASRSGPGTGGTEAFF
TRBV7-2	TRBJ2-1	TRBD2	once	TGTGCCAGCAGCCCCCCCGGCGGGGGTTACAATGAGCAGTTCTTC	CASSPPGGGYNEQFF
TRBV13	TRBJ2-3	.	.	TGTGCCAGCAGCGGAAACACAGATACGCAGTATTTT	CASSGNTDTQYF
TRBV29-1	TRBJ2-5	.	.	TGCAGCGTTGCCTTGAGGGTGCAAGAGACCCAGTACTTC	CSVALRVQETQYF
TRBV2	TRBJ2-3	.	.	TGTGCCAGCAGTGCAACGTTATCAGGGGGGCGTACAGATACGCAGTATTTT	CASSATLSGGRTDTQYF
TRBV18	TRBJ2-5	TRBD2	.	TGTGCCAGCTCACCACCCCGGCAGGGAGGGGAGACCCAGTACTTC	CASSPPRQGGETQYF
TRBV6-1	TRBJ2-7	TRBD1	.	TGTGCCAGCAGGAGAGGACAGGGGTCCTACGAGCAGTACTTC	CASRRGQGSYEQYF
TRBV9	TRBJ2-3	.	.	TGTGCCAGCAAGGCGGCAGGCACAGATACGCAGTATTTT	CASKAAGTDTQYF
TRBV6-1	TRBJ2-7	TRBD1	.	TGTGCCAGCAGCCACAGGGGCTCCGAGCAGTACTTC	CASSHRGSEQYF
TRBV6-5	TRBJ1-1	TRBD1	.	TGTGCCAGCAGTTACGGACAGGGCGGCATGAACACTGAAGCTTTCTTT	CASSYGQGGMNTEAFF
TRBV7-2	TRBJ2-7	.	.	TGTGCCAGCAGCTTAGACCGCTCGAGCTCCTACGAGCAGTACTTC	CASSLDRSSSYEQYF
TRBV27	TRBJ2-3	TRBD1	.	TGTGCCAGCAGTTTATTAGCCAGGGGGCTAGCAGATACGCAGTATTTT	CASSLLARGLADTQYF
TRBV2	TRBJ1-4	.	.	TGTGCCAGCAGTGACCGCATTGCAACTAATGAAAAACTGTTTTTT	CASSDRIATNEKLFF